The text below deals with one T cell receptor beta chain. The data were taken from a study of OX40 agonist ivuxolimab in advanced cancers. For the study at large: Patients receiving dose escalation had hepatocellular carcinoma, melanoma, renal cell or head and neck cancer.

Clones were read by immunoSEQ multiplex PCR, and TCRdb kept only the in-frame ones, dropping some. The table records tens of thousands of clones, around 90% of them present only once. The sample was CD4+ or CD8+ T cells sorted from blood, taken in a trial of the OX40 agonist ivuxolimab. The clonotype was recovered from an adult with an advanced solid tumor such as melanoma, head and neck, liver or kidney cancer.

The DNA of the CDR3 is TGTGCCAGCAGTTTAGGACAGGGGGAAGGGGAGCAGTACTTC. It codes for CASSLGQGEGEQYF. The chain links TRBV6-6 to TRBJ2-7, with 10 positions matching TRBD1. The CDR3 is 14 residues long. J lost 7 bases, V lost 4 bases, and 7 bases had no gene match. Germline lookup yields CDR1 MNHNY and CDR2 SVGAGI (reference sequence).